This entry lists 4 T cell receptor beta chains sequenced from one sample in a study of Graves' ophthalmopathy and Graves' hyperthyroidism. Amplified material comprised TCR beta CDR3 regions derived from RNA transcripts. Amplification began with first-round RT-PCR using HTBI primers, then second-round multiplex PCR was performed. TCRdb reprocessed the multiplex PCR reads with MiXCR, giving one entry per CDR3 protein. This sample has 650,000 to 800,000 distinct CDR3 sequences; just over 40% occur once, and the top ten carry 3% to 3.5%. The sample consisted of peripheral blood. The receptors come from an adult man with Graves' ophthalmopathy.

This clonotype has a count of ten or more. The chain is built from TRBV7-6 and TRBJ2-7; no reliable D call. Trimming took off 3 bases at V and 5 bases at J, with 11 bases between the two ends. The CDR3 is 13 residues long. CDR1 is SGHVS, CDR2 FNYEAQ, per germline. CDR3 DNA sequence: TGTGCCAGCAGCTTCAGACCAGCCGACGAGCAGTACTTC. This sequence encodes CASSFRPADEQYF. The full variable domain, with the rest looked up from reference TRBV7-6 and TRBJ2-7, is GAGVSQSPRYKVTKRGQDVALRCDPISGHVSLYWYRQALGQGPEFLTYFNYEAQQDKSGLPNDRFSAERPEGSISTLTIQRTEQRDSAMYRCASSFRPADEQYFGPGTRLTVT.

This clonotype has a count of ten or more. This rearrangement joins TRBV20-1 to TRBJ2-7; TRBD2 matches 9 bases. Germline-derived CDR1 and CDR2 are DFQATT and SNEGSKA (reference sequence). V trimming: 2 bases; J trimming: 4 bases; junction bases outside the gene matches: 6. This CDR3 comprises 14 residues. CDR3 sequence reads: CSARRTSATYEQYF. The DNA for the CDR3 is TGCAGTGCTAGAAGGACTAGCGCCACTTACGAGCAGTACTTC.

Comments on this clonotype: Given a much more abundant clone one base away, this may be a read error. This chain uses TRBV19 with TRBJ2-5, with TRBD1 identical over 7 bases. CDR3 length: 15 residues. CDR1 LNHDA and CDR2 SQIVND come from the germline V gene (reference sequence). In nucleotides, the CDR3 is TGTGCCGGTAGTATACAGGGACAGTACCAAGAGACCCAGTACTTC. It translates to CAGSIQGQYQETQYF.

Comments on this clonotype: This may come from a read error, since a much larger clone is one base off. This chain connects TRBV24-1 to TRBJ1-1; D is ambiguous. Germline V gene data show CDR1 as KGHDR and CDR2 as SFDVKD. This CDR3 spans 12 amino acids. The DNA of the CDR3 is TGTGCCACCAGTGACGCGAACAGTGAAGCTTTCTTT. Translation: CATSDANSEAFF.